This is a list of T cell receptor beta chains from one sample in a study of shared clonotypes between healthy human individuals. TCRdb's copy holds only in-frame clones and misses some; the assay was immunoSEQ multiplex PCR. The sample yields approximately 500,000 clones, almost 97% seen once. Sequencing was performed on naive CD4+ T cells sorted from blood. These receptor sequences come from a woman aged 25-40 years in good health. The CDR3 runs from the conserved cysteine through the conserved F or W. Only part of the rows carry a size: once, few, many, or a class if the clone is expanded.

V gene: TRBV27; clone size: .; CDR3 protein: CASSATGQGLTDTQYF
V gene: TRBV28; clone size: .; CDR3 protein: CASSLGRENIQYF
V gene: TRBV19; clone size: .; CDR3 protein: CASSQGSYNEQFF
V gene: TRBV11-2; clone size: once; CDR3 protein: CASDRGKITDTQYF
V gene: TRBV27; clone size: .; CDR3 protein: CASSAQMNTEAFF
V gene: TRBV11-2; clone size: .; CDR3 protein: CASSLGSIAELYEQYF
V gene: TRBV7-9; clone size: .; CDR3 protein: CASSPRGGPNTDTQYF
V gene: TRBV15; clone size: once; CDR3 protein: CATSGPGQGQSYEQYF
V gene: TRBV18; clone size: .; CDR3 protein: CASSPGGTGAQHF
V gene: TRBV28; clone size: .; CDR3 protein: CASSKESTVNTEAFF
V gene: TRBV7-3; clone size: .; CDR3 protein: CASSYLKGRYYEQYF
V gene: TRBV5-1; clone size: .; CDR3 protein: CASSPGQSEAGELFF
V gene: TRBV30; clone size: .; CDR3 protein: CAWSVRDRDGYTF
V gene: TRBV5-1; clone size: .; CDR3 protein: CASSLGGLAGIGEQFF
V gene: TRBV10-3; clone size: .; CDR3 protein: CAISDTGNNSPLHF
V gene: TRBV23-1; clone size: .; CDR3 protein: CASSQIRYLAVRFREQYF
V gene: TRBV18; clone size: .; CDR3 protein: CASSLDSRGTEAFF
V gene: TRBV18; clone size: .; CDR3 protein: CASSPSRQVFYEQYF
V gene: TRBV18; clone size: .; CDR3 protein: CASSPGGSRAGNTIYF
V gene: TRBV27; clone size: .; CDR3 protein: CASSPGTGQGHSYEQYF
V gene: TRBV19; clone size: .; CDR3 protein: CASSWPGQEGQPQHF
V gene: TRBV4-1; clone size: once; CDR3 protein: CASSQESGVSNEKLFF
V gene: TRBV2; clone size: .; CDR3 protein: CASSEEYSTEAFF
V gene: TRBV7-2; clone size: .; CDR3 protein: CASSSLRQGAFEQYF
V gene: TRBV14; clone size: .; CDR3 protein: CASSQETVPYEQYF